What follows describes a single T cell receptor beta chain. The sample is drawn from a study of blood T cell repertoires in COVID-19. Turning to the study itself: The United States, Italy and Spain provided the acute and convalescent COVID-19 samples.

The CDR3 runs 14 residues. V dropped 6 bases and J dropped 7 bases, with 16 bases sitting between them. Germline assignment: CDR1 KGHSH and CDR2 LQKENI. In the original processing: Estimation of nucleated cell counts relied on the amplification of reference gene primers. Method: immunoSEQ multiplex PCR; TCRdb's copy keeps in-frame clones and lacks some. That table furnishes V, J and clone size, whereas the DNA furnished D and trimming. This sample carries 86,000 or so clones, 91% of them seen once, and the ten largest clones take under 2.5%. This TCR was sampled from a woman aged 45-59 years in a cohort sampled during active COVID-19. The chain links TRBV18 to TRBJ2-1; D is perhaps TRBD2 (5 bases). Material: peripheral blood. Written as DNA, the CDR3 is TGTGCCAGCTCGCTTTTCGAGGGCCCAAATGAGCAGTTCTTC. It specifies CASSLFEGPNEQFF. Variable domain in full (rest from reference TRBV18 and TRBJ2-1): NAGVMQNPRHLVRRRGQEARLRCSPMKGHSHVYWYRQLPEEGLKFMVYLQKENIIDESGMPKERFSAEFPKEGPSILRIQQVVRGDSAAYFCASSLFEGPNEQFFGPGTRLTVL.